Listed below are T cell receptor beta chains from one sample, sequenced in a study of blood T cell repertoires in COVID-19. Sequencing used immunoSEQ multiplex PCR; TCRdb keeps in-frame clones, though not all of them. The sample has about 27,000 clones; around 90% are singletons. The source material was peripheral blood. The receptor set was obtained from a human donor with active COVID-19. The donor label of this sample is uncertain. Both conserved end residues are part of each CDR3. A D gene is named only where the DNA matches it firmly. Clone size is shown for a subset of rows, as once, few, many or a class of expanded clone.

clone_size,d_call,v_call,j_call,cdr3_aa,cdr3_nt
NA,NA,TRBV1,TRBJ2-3,CTSSQDLLSPDTQYF,TGCACCAGCAGCCAAGATCTACTTTCCCCGGATACGCAGTATTTT
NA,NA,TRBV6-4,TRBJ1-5,CASSFQGLCNQPQHF,TGTGCCAGCAGTTTCCAGGGGTTATGCAATCAGCCCCAGCATTTT
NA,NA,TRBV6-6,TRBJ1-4,CASNRAEEKLFF,TGTGCCAGCAATCGGGCAGAAGAAAAACTGTTTTTT
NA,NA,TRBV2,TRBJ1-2,CASSDQGKSQGYTF,TGTGCCAGCAGTGATCAGGGGAAGTCGCAAGGCTACACCTTC
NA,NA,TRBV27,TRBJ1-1,CASSLRGGSEAFF,TGTGCCAGCAGTCTTCGGGGAGGGTCTGAAGCTTTCTTT
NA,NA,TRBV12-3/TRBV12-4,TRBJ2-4,CASSLQLKNIQYF,TGTGCCAGCAGTTTACAGTTGAAAAACATTCAGTACTTC
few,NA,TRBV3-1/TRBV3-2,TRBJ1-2,CASSQEYHGYTF,TGTGCCAGCAGCCAAGAATATCATGGCTACACCTTC
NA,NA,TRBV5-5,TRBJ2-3,CASSSLGGAGTDTQYF,TGTGCCAGCAGCTCCCTAGGGGGGGCCGGGACAGATACGCAGTATTTT
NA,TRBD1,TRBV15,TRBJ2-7,CATSDETGGQYEQYF,TGTGCCACCAGCGATGAGACAGGGGGCCAATACGAGCAGTACTTC
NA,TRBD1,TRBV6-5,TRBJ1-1,CASSYGTGVTEAFF,TGTGCCAGCAGTTACGGGACAGGGGTCACTGAAGCTTTCTTT
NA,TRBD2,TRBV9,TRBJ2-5,CASSAPTFSGGYQETQYF,TGTGCCAGCAGCGCCCCGACATTTAGCGGGGGGTACCAAGAGACCCAGTACTTC
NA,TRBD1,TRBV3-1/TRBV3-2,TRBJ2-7,CASSHDRAAQYF,TGTGCCAGCAGCCACGACAGGGCGGCGCAGTACTTC
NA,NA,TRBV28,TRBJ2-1,CASSLLLESEQFF,TGTGCCAGCAGTTTATTACTAGAGAGTGAGCAGTTCTTC
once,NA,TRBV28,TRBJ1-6,CASSSLESKFSSYNSPLHF,TGTGCCAGCAGTTCCCTGGAGTCGAAGTTTAGCTCCTATAATTCACCCCTCCACTTT
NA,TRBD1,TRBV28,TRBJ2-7,CASSAWTGSEYEQYF,TGTGCCAGCAGTGCCTGGACAGGGTCCGAATACGAGCAGTACTTC
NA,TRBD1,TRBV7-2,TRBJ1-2,CASSLSRDRGNYGYTF,TGTGCCAGCAGCTTAAGTCGGGACAGGGGCAACTATGGCTACACCTTC
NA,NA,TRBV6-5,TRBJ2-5,CASSYYSGPAETQYF,TGTGCCAGCAGTTACTACTCAGGGCCCGCGGAGACCCAGTACTTC
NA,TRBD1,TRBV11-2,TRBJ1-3,CASNPGTAFSGNTIYF,TGTGCCAGCAACCCCGGGACAGCCTTTTCTGGAAACACCATATATTTT
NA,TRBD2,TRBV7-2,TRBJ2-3,CASSFAASGVFTDTQYF,TGTGCCAGCAGCTTCGCGGCTAGCGGGGTATTCACAGATACGCAGTATTTT
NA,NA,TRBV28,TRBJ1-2,CASSWGAEDGYTF,TGTGCCAGCAGTTGGGGCGCCGAGGATGGCTACACCTTC
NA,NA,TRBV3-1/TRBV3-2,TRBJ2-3,CASSQGQILTDTQYF,TGTGCCAGCAGCCAAGGACAGATTTTAACAGATACGCAGTATTTT
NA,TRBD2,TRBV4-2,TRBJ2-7,CASSQESGGSSYEQYF,TGTGCCAGCAGCCAAGAAAGCGGGGGGTCCTCCTACGAGCAGTACTTC
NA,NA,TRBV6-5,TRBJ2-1,CASSQGGEQFF,TGTGCCAGCAGCCAAGGGGGTGAGCAGTTCTTC
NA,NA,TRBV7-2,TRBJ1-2,CASSGAVGTPRGSGYTF,TGTGCCAGCAGCGGAGCTGTCGGGACACCTAGAGGATCAGGCTACACCTTC
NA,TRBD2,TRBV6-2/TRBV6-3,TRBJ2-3,CASSSSGGATDTQYF,TGTGCCAGCAGTTCTAGCGGGGGGGCCACAGATACGCAGTATTTT